Listed below are T cell receptor beta chains from one sample, sequenced in a study of shared T cell receptors in the human thymus. Using immunoSEQ multiplex PCR, the repertoire was profiled, and TCRdb retains in-frame clones only, with some absent. The sample includes some 400,000 clones, over 90% of them seen just once. The sample was thymocytes. These receptors originate from a human donor. Each CDR3 is given with its conserved first and last residue. Each record gives: J gene, D gene, V gene, clone size, CDR3 protein, CDR3 DNA. D genes are given only for firm matches. Rows may omit the clone size; those that give it use once, few, many or a size class.

TRBJ2-3 | . | TRBV27 | . | CASSLPDSHRRGTDTQYF | TGTGCCAGCAGTTTACCGGACAGCCACCGCAGGGGCACAGATACGCAGTATTTT
TRBJ2-1 | TRBD2 | TRBV4-1 | . | CASSQPLAGAYNEQFF | TGCGCCAGCAGCCAACCCCTAGCGGGAGCCTACAATGAGCAGTTCTTC
TRBJ2-3 | TRBD2 | TRBV18 | . | CASHSSTGTSGTFFTQYF | TGTGCCAGCCACAGTTCAACGGGGACTAGCGGGACATTTTTTACGCAGTATTTT
TRBJ1-1 | . | TRBV5-1 | . | CASSRGAGNTEAFF | TGCGCCAGCAGCAGAGGGGCGGGGAACACTGAAGCTTTCTTT
TRBJ2-6 | TRBD2 | TRBV28 | . | CASRLGTSGRSSGANVLTF | TGTGCCAGTCGTCTCGGGACTAGCGGGAGGTCCTCTGGGGCCAACGTCCTGACTTTC
TRBJ1-4 | . | TRBV27 | once | CASRGRSTNEKLFF | TGTGCCAGCAGGGGACGCTCAACTAATGAAAAACTGTTTTTT
TRBJ2-3 | TRBD1 | TRBV27 | . | CASSLSRSQGDSTDTQYF | TGTGCCAGCAGTTTAAGTCGCAGTCAGGGGGATAGCACAGATACGCAGTATTTT
TRBJ1-5 | TRBD1 | TRBV28 | . | CASSFRGQGAPGNQPQHF | TGTGCCAGCAGTTTCCGAGGCCAGGGGGCGCCTGGCAATCAGCCCCAGCATTTT
TRBJ1-4 | . | TRBV28 | once | CASSLLNLRQRSTNEKLFF | TGTGCCAGCAGTTTATTAAACCTTCGACAGCGGTCAACTAATGAAAAACTGTTTTTT
TRBJ2-1 | TRBD1 | TRBV10-1 | . | CASSVIAGGYNEQFF | TGCGCCAGCAGTGTCATCGCAGGGGGCTATAATGAGCAGTTCTTC
TRBJ2-6 | TRBD1 | TRBV5-4 | once | CASSLARTGFSSGANVLTF | TGTGCCAGCAGCTTGGCCCGGACAGGGTTTAGCTCTGGGGCCAACGTCCTGACTTTC
TRBJ2-3 | TRBD2 | TRBV5-1 | . | CASRTSGSTDTQYF | TGCGCCAGCAGGACTAGCGGGAGCACAGATACGCAGTATTTT
TRBJ2-7 | TRBD2 | TRBV5-1 | . | CASATSADSSYEQYF | TGCGCCAGCGCGACTAGCGCCGACAGCTCCTACGAGCAGTACTTC
TRBJ2-3 | TRBD2 | TRBV5-6 | . | CASSTGLADPNTSTDTQYF | TGTGCCAGCAGCACGGGACTAGCGGACCCTAATACTAGCACAGATACGCAGTATTTT
TRBJ2-3 | . | TRBV28 | . | CASSLTGYLLGLTDTQYF | TGTGCCAGCAGCCTCACAGGGTACCTGCTAGGACTCACAGATACGCAGTATTTT
TRBJ2-5 | TRBD1 | TRBV27 | . | CASRPRTGGGETQYF | TGTGCCAGCAGACCCCGGACAGGGGGCGGAGAGACCCAGTACTTC
TRBJ2-1 | TRBD2 | TRBV7-2 | . | CASSLSGSNEQFF | TGTGCCAGCAGCCTTAGCGGGAGCAATGAGCAGTTCTTC
TRBJ2-1 | . | TRBV4-1 | . | CASSRQQSGARHNEQFF | TGCGCCAGCAGCCGCCAACAATCGGGGGCGAGACACAATGAGCAGTTCTTC
TRBJ1-1 | . | TRBV6-1 | . | CASSEGHENTEAFF | TGTGCCAGCAGTGAAGGGCACGAGAACACTGAAGCTTTCTTT
TRBJ1-2 | TRBD1 | TRBV2 | . | CASSWGQGASNYGYTF | TGTGCCAGCAGTTGGGGACAGGGGGCCTCTAACTATGGCTACACCTTC
TRBJ1-2 | . | TRBV4-1 | once | CASSHLTPPSYGYTF | TGCGCCAGCAGCCACCTGACACCACCTTCCTATGGCTACACCTTC
TRBJ1-2 | TRBD1 | TRBV6-5 | . | CASSYSGTGGSYGYTF | TGTGCCAGCAGTTACTCCGGGACAGGGGGCAGCTATGGCTACACCTTC
TRBJ2-1 | . | TRBV15 | . | CATSVGVGRSYNEQFF | TGTGCCACCAGCGTTGGTGTGGGGCGATCCTACAATGAGCAGTTCTTC
TRBJ1-5 | . | TRBV6-1 | . | CASSEAVQYNQPQHF | TGTGCCAGCAGTGAAGCGGTCCAGTACAATCAGCCCCAGCATTTT
TRBJ2-1 | TRBD1 | TRBV28 | . | CASSPPRPGGGRRIF | TGTGCCAGCAGTCCCCCCCGCCCAGGGGGCGGGCGAAGGATCTTC
TRBJ2-4 | . | TRBV27 | . | CASSSPGPGIQYF | TGTGCCAGCAGTTCTCCCGGCCCGGGCATTCAGTACTTC
TRBJ2-1 | . | TRBV27 | . | CASSGGTAFYYNEQFF | TGTGCCAGCAGTGGCGGAACAGCCTTCTACTACAATGAGCAGTTCTTC
TRBJ2-1 | TRBD2 | TRBV19 | . | CASSIDLASGKVNNEQFF | TGTGCCAGTAGTATAGATCTGGCTAGCGGGAAGGTGAACAATGAGCAGTTCTTC
TRBJ1-3 | TRBD1 | TRBV7-9 | . | CASSRPDRGSGNTIYF | TGTGCCAGCAGCCGCCCGGACAGGGGTTCTGGAAACACCATATATTTT
TRBJ2-5 | . | TRBV7-9 | . | CASSNPAGPGTAQETQYF | TGTGCCAGCAGCAACCCGGCGGGACCCGGGACAGCCCAAGAGACCCAGTACTTC
TRBJ2-1 | TRBD2 | TRBV7-2 | . | CASTPGPSGGPGSNEQFF | TGTGCCAGCACCCCCGGCCCCTCGGGAGGGCCCGGAAGCAATGAGCAGTTCTTC